This TCR beta chain was identified during a study of fetal regulatory T cell absence and autoimmunity. Study-level results: The oligoclonal enrichment was interpreted as supporting antigen-driven pancreatic autoimmunity before birth in IPEX syndrome.

CDR1 and CDR2 (germline): SGHTS, YDEGEE. This CDR3 is built from 14 residues. Between the trimmed V and J ends, which lost 0 bases and 3 bases, there was a span of 8 bases. A remark on this clone: Its antigen is currently unknown.

This was a survey-level run. Assay used: immunoSEQ multiplex PCR; TCRdb lists only in-frame clones, some missing. Here the sample spans more than 90,000 clones, about 78% being singletons. The V and J genes are TRBV5-8 and TRBJ2-3, with TRBD2 as a possible D gene (6 bases). Input material: pancreas tissue. The source is a male donor with IPEX syndrome. CDR3 nucleotides: TGTGCCAGCAGCTTGGGCGCGGGGACAGATACGCAGTATTTT. As protein: CASSLGAGTDTQYF.